This T cell receptor (beta chain) was captured in a study of blood T cells in healthy people across ages. As for the study in general: Per two T cells, template switching captured roughly one barcoded beta molecule.

Per germline, CDR1 SQVTM and CDR2 ANQGSEA. V was pared by 4 bases and J by 1 base, with 9 bases between. CDR3 length: 13 amino acids. Combining a sample-barcoded 5' primer with a J-beta primer mix, a second PCR ran for 7 to 11 cycles. One entry per CDR3 protein, called by TCRdb with MiXCR from the 5' RACE reads. The repertoire holds more than 1 million distinct CDR3 sequences, with under 45% as singletons. This clonotype was found a few times. This clonotype originated in a woman aged 60-70 years in good health. The specimen sequenced was blood. The chain combines TRBV29-1 with TRBJ2-3, with unresolved D. The DNA of the CDR3 is TGCAGCGTTGGGGGTGGTGGCACAGATACGCAGTATTTT. This sequence encodes CSVGGGGTDTQYF.